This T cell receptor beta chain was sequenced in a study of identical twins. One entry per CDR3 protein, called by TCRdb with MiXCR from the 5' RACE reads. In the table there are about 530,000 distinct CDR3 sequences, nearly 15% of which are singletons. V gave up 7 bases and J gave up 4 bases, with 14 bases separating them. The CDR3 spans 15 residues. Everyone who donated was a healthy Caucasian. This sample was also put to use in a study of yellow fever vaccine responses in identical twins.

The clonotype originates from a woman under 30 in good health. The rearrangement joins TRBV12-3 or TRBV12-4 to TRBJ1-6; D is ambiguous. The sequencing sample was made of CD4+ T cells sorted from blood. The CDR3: CASTSMGLYNSPLHF. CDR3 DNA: TGTGCCAGCACCAGCATGGGCCTTTATAATTCACCCCTCCACTTT.